Listed below are T cell receptor beta chains from one sample, sequenced in a study of neurological immune-mediated disorders. TCRdb re-called the 5' RACE reads with MiXCR, one entry per CDR3 protein. The table has about 66,000 distinct CDR3 sequences, more than 8% seen once. Sample: PBMCs. These receptors were collected from a man in his thirties or forties in good health. The CDR3 runs from the conserved cysteine through the conserved F or W. A D gene is named only where the DNA matches it firmly. Rows may omit the clone size; those that give it use once, few, many or a size class.

J gene,V gene,clone size,D gene,CDR3 DNA,CDR3 protein
TRBJ2-3,TRBV7-9,many,.,TGTGCCAGCATCTCCTGGGGCGGGACCTCAGATACGCAGTATTTT,CASISWGGTSDTQYF
TRBJ2-6,TRBV12-3/TRBV12-4,many,TRBD1,TGTGCCAGCAGTCCCGGGACAGGGAACTCTGGGGCCAACGTCCTGACTTTC,CASSPGTGNSGANVLTF
TRBJ2-6,TRBV6-4,many,.,TGTGCCAGCAGTGACTCGGGGGCTGGGGCCAACGTCCTGACTTTC,CASSDSGAGANVLTF
TRBJ2-7,TRBV15,many,TRBD1,TGTGCCACCAGCAGAGGATTGACAGGGGCGGATTACGAGCAGTACTTC,CATSRGLTGADYEQYF
TRBJ1-1,TRBV5-1,many,.,TGCGCCAGCAGCCCCCGAGGGGAAGTGAACACTGAAGCTTTCTTT,CASSPRGEVNTEAFF
TRBJ2-5,TRBV7-9,many,TRBD1,TGTGCCAGCAGAGGACAGGGCCTGCAAGAGACCCAGTACTTC,CASRGQGLQETQYF
TRBJ2-1,TRBV20-1,.,.,TGCAGTGCTATAGATGACTACCGGAGCTCCTACAATGAGCAGTTCTTC,CSAIDDYRSSYNEQFF
TRBJ2-7,TRBV28,many,TRBD2,TGTGCCAGCAGTTTAAGCCTAGCGGGAGGCGAGCAGTACTTC,CASSLSLAGGEQYF
TRBJ2-2,TRBV5-1,many,.,TGCGCCAGCAGCTTAGACGGGAGCGACACCGGGGAGCTGTTTTTT,CASSLDGSDTGELFF
TRBJ2-7,TRBV7-8,many,.,TGTGCCAGCAAACTGGGTCAGTCGGGCAACTCCTACGAGCAGTACTTC,CASKLGQSGNSYEQYF
TRBJ2-3,TRBV3-1,many,.,TGTGCCAGCAGCCGCAGGCTGGAGGTGAGCACAGATACGCAGTATTTT,CASSRRLEVSTDTQYF
TRBJ2-5,TRBV7-2,many,.,TGTGCCAGCAGCTTACCTGGGGAGACCCAGTACTTC,CASSLPGETQYF
TRBJ2-1,TRBV20-1,few,TRBD2,TGCAGTGCCGAGACTAGCGGAGCGGGGAATGAGCAGTTCTTC,CSAETSGAGNEQFF
TRBJ1-4,TRBV13,many,TRBD1,TGTGCCAGCAGCATCAGGACAGGGGAAGCTGAAAAACTGTTTTTT,CASSIRTGEAEKLFF
TRBJ2-5,TRBV27,many,.,TGTGCCAGCAGTGGGGGACGGAACGCACAAGAGACCCAGTACTTC,CASSGGRNAQETQYF
TRBJ2-5,TRBV7-9,many,TRBD2,TGTGCCAGCAGCTTCCCGACTAGCGGGAATGAGACCCAGTACTTC,CASSFPTSGNETQYF
TRBJ2-2,TRBV29-1,.,.,TGCAGCGTTGAGGGTCAAACTAGCCCCGGGGAGCTGTTTTTT,CSVEGQTSPGELFF
TRBJ1-4,TRBV11-2,many,TRBD1,TGTGCCAGCAGCTTTGACAGGGGAGATGAAAAACTGTTTTTT,CASSFDRGDEKLFF
TRBJ2-3,TRBV20-1,many,.,TGCAGTGCTAGTAGTCTGACAGATACGCAGTATTTT,CSASSLTDTQYF
TRBJ2-6,TRBV10-3,many,TRBD1,TGTGCCATCAGTGAAAAGGACAGGGACATCTCTGGGGCCAACGTCCTGACTTTC,CAISEKDRDISGANVLTF
TRBJ2-3,TRBV10-3,many,TRBD2,TGTGCCATCATCGCATCGTTAGCGGGAGACACAGATACGCAGTATTTT,CAIIASLAGDTDTQYF
TRBJ2-7,TRBV5-1,many,TRBD1,TGCGCCAGCAGCCCTTCATTGACAGGGCTTCCCTCCTACGAGCAGTACTTC,CASSPSLTGLPSYEQYF
TRBJ2-7,TRBV10-3,many,TRBD2,TGTGCCATCAGACAACTAGCGGGAGGCGACGAGCAGTACTTC,CAIRQLAGGDEQYF
TRBJ2-1,TRBV6-1,many,.,TGTGCCAGCAGTGAACCCAGACAGCTTCAGTTCTTC,CASSEPRQLQFF
TRBJ2-2,TRBV5-4,many,.,TGTGCCAGCAGCCCGTCCATGGGGGGGGAGCTGTTTTTT,CASSPSMGGELFF
TRBJ2-1,TRBV7-2,many,.,TGTGCCAGCAGCTTAGGGACACTATCCTACAATGAGCAGTTCTTC,CASSLGTLSYNEQFF
TRBJ1-5,TRBV20-1,many,.,TGCAGTGCTAGAAGTGGGAGGGGTGGCAATCAGCCCCAGCATTTT,CSARSGRGGNQPQHF
TRBJ1-2,TRBV7-9,.,TRBD1,TGTGCCAGCAGCGCGGGGACAGGGGATAATGATGGCTATACCTTC,CASSAGTGDNDGYTF
TRBJ2-5,TRBV5-1,many,.,TGCGCCAGCAGCCAAGCATACCAAGAGACCCAGTACTTC,CASSQAYQETQYF
TRBJ2-7,TRBV27,many,.,TGTGCCAGCAGTTTATCTACTGGGCGGGGAAGCTCCTACGAGCAGTACTTC,CASSLSTGRGSSYEQYF
TRBJ1-1,TRBV6-6,many,.,TGTGCCAGCAGTTACGGGTACACTGAAGCTTTCTTT,CASSYGYTEAFF
TRBJ2-7,TRBV20-1,many,TRBD2,TGCAGTGCTAGAGAGGGGACTAGCGGGAGATACGAGCAGTACTTC,CSAREGTSGRYEQYF
TRBJ2-2,TRBV29-1,many,.,TGCAGCGTTGAAGATCTTTGGCAGGGGTTGGGCACCGGGGAGCTGTTTTTT,CSVEDLWQGLGTGELFF
TRBJ2-7,TRBV2,many,.,TGTGCCAGCTTAGGGGAAGCCACCCTAAGCGAGCAGTACTTC,CASLGEATLSEQYF
TRBJ2-7,TRBV20-1,many,TRBD1,TGCAGTGCTAGCGGTTGGACAGGGGACACTTACGAGCAGTACTTC,CSASGWTGDTYEQYF
TRBJ2-5,TRBV29-1,many,.,TGCAGCGTTGAAGGGACAGTCAGTAGGACCCAGTACTTC,CSVEGTVSRTQYF
TRBJ2-5,TRBV11-2,many,.,TGTGCCAGCAGCTCACCCCCGGGACACCCATCAGGGGCCCAGTACTTC,CASSSPPGHPSGAQYF
TRBJ2-7,TRBV5-4,many,TRBD2,TGTGCCAGCAGCCCAGGGACTAGCGGGAGGGCCGAAAAGGAGCAGTACTTC,CASSPGTSGRAEKEQYF
TRBJ2-4,TRBV5-1,many,TRBD1,TGCGCCAGCAGCATGGGACAGGGGGCTGGCAAAAACATTCAGTACTTC,CASSMGQGAGKNIQYF
TRBJ1-5,TRBV7-8,.,.,TGTGCCAGCAGCTTCCTTACAGGGTGCCATCAGCCCCAGCATTTT,CASSFLTGCHQPQHF
TRBJ2-6,TRBV5-1,many,.,TGCGCCAGCAGCTTGGGGTTATCTGGGGCCAACGTCCTGACTTTC,CASSLGLSGANVLTF
TRBJ2-7,TRBV15,many,.,TGTGCCACCAGCAGTGGGCGAACCGACGGATCCTACGAGCAGTACTTC,CATSSGRTDGSYEQYF
TRBJ2-1,TRBV14,many,.,TGTGCCAGCAGCCAAGCGGGCCTGGAGCAGTTCTTC,CASSQAGLEQFF
TRBJ2-5,TRBV20-1,many,TRBD1,TGCAGTGCTAGGGGGGACAGGGTTGAGACCCAGTACTTC,CSARGDRVETQYF
TRBJ2-5,TRBV24-1,many,TRBD1,TGTGCCACCAGTGATTTGCAGACAGGGGTGAACCAAGAGACCCAGTACTTC,CATSDLQTGVNQETQYF
TRBJ1-1,TRBV12-3/TRBV12-4,.,.,TGTGCCAGCAGTTTGCAAGGGGACACTGTAGCTTTCTTT,CASSLQGDTVAFF
TRBJ2-7,TRBV29-1,many,.,TGCAGCGTTATCAAGGATTCCTACGAGCAGTACTTC,CSVIKDSYEQYF
TRBJ1-5,TRBV6-1,many,TRBD1,TGTGCCAGCAGTAAAGGGTCGACAGGGGATTATAGCAATCAGCCCCAGCATTTT,CASSKGSTGDYSNQPQHF
TRBJ2-1,TRBV2,many,TRBD2,TGTGCCAGCAGTGGGGCTAGCGGGAGATACAATGAGCAGTTCTTC,CASSGASGRYNEQFF
TRBJ2-3,TRBV7-2,many,TRBD1,TGTGCCAGCAGGCACAGGGGTAGCGTGAATACGCAGTATTTT,CASRHRGSVNTQYF
TRBJ2-1,TRBV29-1,many,.,TGCAGCGTGCCTACCATCGGGCTAACCGATGAGCAGTTCTTC,CSVPTIGLTDEQFF
TRBJ2-3,TRBV5-1,many,TRBD2,TGCGCCAGCAGCCCCGGGGGGTCCGGTGATACGCAGTATTTT,CASSPGGSGDTQYF
TRBJ1-1,TRBV5-1,.,TRBD1,TGCGCCAGCAGCCCGGACAGGGATGGAACTGAAGCTTTCTTT,CASSPDRDGTEAFF